This T cell receptor beta chain is drawn from a study of CD8 T cells in Susac syndrome. Study-level points and caveats: The TCR sequencing and HLA analysis in the study involved a relatively small number of individuals, as the study acknowledged.

As to this clonotype: Antigen unknown.

The CDR3 extends over 15 amino acids. Germline V gene sequence: CDR1 SEHNR, CDR2 FQNEAQ (reference sequence). V shed 3 bases and J 6 bases; nucleotides not matched to a gene: 9. While serving as controls, healthy donors were matched for age and sex. While CD8+ and CD4+ T cells were isolated negatively, TEMRA cells were enriched by FACS. Reverse transcription used about 0.45 to 1 ug RNA and random hexamers. By means of immunoSEQ multiplex PCR, TCR beta CDR3 spanning 54 Vbeta and 13 Jbeta underwent amplification. Each CDR3 protein is one row after TCRdb ran MiXCR on the immunoSEQ multiplex PCR reads. The table includes 180,000 or so distinct CDR3 sequences, around 96% detected once.

Sequencing was carried out using CD4+ T cells from PBMCs. The V and J genes are TRBV7-9 and TRBJ2-7, with 9 nucleotides matching TRBD1. This receptor was obtained from a human donor in good health. In DNA, the CDR3 is TGTGCCAGCAGCTTCCCCGGGACAGGGAAAAGCGAGCAGTACTTC. Translated: CASSFPGTGKSEQYF.